Included here is one T cell receptor beta chain sequence, with context. As handled by the study authors: Amplification of reference gene primers provided the estimated nucleated cell counts. The repertoire was sequenced with immunoSEQ multiplex PCR; TCRdb's copy has only in-frame clones and lacks some. V, J and clone size were drawn from that table, and D and trimming were deduced from the DNA. This table holds a few hundred thousand clones, 70% to 90% found once. These data belong to a study of blood T cell repertoires in COVID-19. Study-wide context: COVID-19 samples, acute and convalescent, were from the United States, Italy and Spain. Nucleic acid was either cDNA or gDNA, and it came from T cells, B-cell-depleted T cells, or PBMCs.

The junction had 4 bases not matched to a gene; V was cut back by 3 bases and J by 0 bases. This CDR3 comprises 15 residues. Germline V lookup: CDR1 KGHSH, CDR2 LQKENI. The receptor was isolated from a middle-aged man with acute or convalescent COVID-19. The sample was peripheral blood. The rearrangement joins TRBV18 to TRBJ2-7; 8 nucleotides match TRBD2. The CDR3 spells CASSPPAGASYEQYF. CDR3 coding DNA: TGTGCCAGCTCACCGCCAGCGGGGGCCTCCTACGAGCAGTACTTC.